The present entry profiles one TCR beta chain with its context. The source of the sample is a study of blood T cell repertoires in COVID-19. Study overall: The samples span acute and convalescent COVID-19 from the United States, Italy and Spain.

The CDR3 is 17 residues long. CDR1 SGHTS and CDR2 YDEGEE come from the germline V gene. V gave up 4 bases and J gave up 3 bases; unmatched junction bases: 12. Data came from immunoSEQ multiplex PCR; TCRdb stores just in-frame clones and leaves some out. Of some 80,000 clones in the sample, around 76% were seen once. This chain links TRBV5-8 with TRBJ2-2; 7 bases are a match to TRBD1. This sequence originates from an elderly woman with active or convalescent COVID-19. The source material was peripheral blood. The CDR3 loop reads CASSPRTGQVYTGELFF. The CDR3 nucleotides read TGTGCCAGCAGCCCACGGACAGGCCAAGTGTACACCGGGGAGCTGTTTTTT.